The 13 T cell receptor beta chains reported below all come from one sample, sequenced in a study of blood T cells in healthy people across ages. Combining a sample-barcoded 5' primer with a J-beta primer mix, a second PCR ran for about 7 to 11 cycles. MiXCR, run by TCRdb on the 5' RACE reads, gives a single entry per CDR3 protein. This table holds 800,000 to 1,000,000 distinct CDR3 sequences, around 46% found once. The sample was blood. These receptors originate from a man between 25 and 39 years old in good health.

About this clonotype itself: A junction end diverges from the germline sequence, so it may reflect a read error. The V and J genes are TRBV3-1 and TRBJ2-5; D gene unclear. Per the germline V gene, CDR1 is LGHDT and CDR2 is YNNKEL (reference sequence). This CDR3 is 13 amino acids long. CDR3 loop: CAGRRHVQETQYF. The CDR3 bases are TGTGCCGGCAGACGACACGTACAAGAGACCCAGTACTTC.

The chain employs TRBV21-1 and TRBJ1-5; TRBD1 is taken as the D call from the table, unchecked against the DNA. TRBV21-1 is a documented pseudogene. CDR3 length: 14 amino acids. CDR3 bases: TGTGCCAGCAGCACGACAGGGGAGAATCAGCCCCAGCATTTT. Encoded protein: CASSTTGENQPQHF.

As to this clonotype: A read error may account for a junction end that differs from germline. The rearrangement uses TRBV4-1 and TRBJ2-7; D unclear. The CDR3 extends over 14 amino acids. CDR1 and CDR2 (germline): MGHRA, YSYEKL. In DNA form, the CDR3 reads TGCGTCAGCAGCCAAACGGAGAGCTCCTACGAGCAGTACTTC. The encoded protein is CVSSQTESSYEQYF.

Concerning this clonotype: It may be a read error: a sequence one base away is much more abundant. This chain connects TRBV7-9 to TRBJ1-1; a possible D gene is TRBD1 (6 bases). Germline-derived CDR1 and CDR2 are SEHNR and FQNEAQ (reference sequence). The V end was cut by 5 bases, the J end by 3 bases, with 10 bases between. CDR3 length: 13 residues. Here the CDR3 reads CASSDRQDTEAFF. The CDR3 DNA sequence: TGTGCCAGCAGCGACCGACAGGACACTGAAGCTTTCTTT.

This chain joins TRBV7-2 and TRBJ1-5; D possibly corresponds to TRBD1 (6 bases). Germline values: CDR1 SGHTA, CDR2 FQGNSA. Trimming left V 1 base short and J 6 bases short, with 16 bases between. This CDR3 contains 16 residues. The CDR3 protein is CASSLVGGASGQPQHF. The CDR3, as DNA: TGTGCCAGCAGCTTAGTGGGGGGGGCGTCTGGTCAGCCCCAGCATTTT.

This clonotype was recorded many times. The rearrangement uses TRBV20-1 and TRBJ1-2, with D possibly being TRBD1 (5 bases). The CDR3 has 14 amino acids. Germline values: CDR1 DFQATT, CDR2 SNEGSKA (reference sequence). V lost 6 bases, J lost 8 bases, and 22 bases lay in between. In DNA, the CDR3 is TGCAGTGCCCCCCGACAGTTGGCCTCGGGCGGCTACACCTTC. This sequence encodes CSAPRQLASGGYTF.

A remark on this clonotype: This sequence may be a read error, since a much larger clone differs from it by one base. The rearrangement links TRBV4-2 to TRBJ2-5; D call uncertain. This CDR3 is built from 15 residues. Germline V gene lookup returns CDR1 LGHNA and CDR2 YNFKEQ. Trimming cost V 4 bases and J 11 bases, with 23 bases left between them. CDR3 coding DNA: TGTGCCAGCAGCCGGGATAGGCTTTCCTACAATGAGCAGTACTTC. This sequence encodes CASSRDRLSYNEQYF.

The rearrangement uses TRBV5-8 and TRBJ2-5; 9 bases fit TRBD1. The end of the DNA is better explained by TRBJ2-7, so the J call may be wrong. The germline V gene encodes CDR1 SGHTS and CDR2 YDEGEE. The CDR3 consists of 15 residues. The CDR3 DNA sequence: TGTGCCAGCAGCGCCGGGACAGGGTCCTGGAACGAGCAGTACTTC. It codes for CASSAGTGSWNEQYF.

This clonotype was observed at least ten times. The chain has TRBV7-2 and TRBJ2-3, with a possible D match to TRBD2 (6 bases). The CDR3 has 17 amino acids. Germline-derived CDR1 and CDR2 are SGHTA and FQGNSA. Between the trimmed V and J ends, which lost 5 bases and 4 bases, there was a span of 22 bases. The CDR3 reads CASSPLGRWGTADTQYF. CDR3 in DNA: TGTGCCAGCAGCCCCCTCGGGAGATGGGGAACCGCAGATACGCAGTATTTT. Together with reference TRBV7-2 and TRBJ2-3, the CDR3 gives the full variable domain: GAGVSQSPSNKVTEKGKDVELRCDPISGHTALYWYRQSLGQGLEFLIYFQGNSAPDKSGLPSDRFSAERTGGSVSTLTIQRTQQEDSAVYLCASSPLGRWGTADTQYFGPGTRLTVL.

The V and J genes are TRBV3-1 and TRBJ2-5, with 10 positions matching TRBD2. The junction had 12 bases not matched to a gene; V was cut back by 5 bases and J by 6 bases. The CDR3 runs to 16 residues. Per the germline V gene, CDR1 is LGHDT and CDR2 is YNNKEL (reference sequence). CDR3: CASSYSGGQPRKTQYF. CDR3 sequence (DNA): TGTGCCAGCAGCTATAGCGGGGGGCAACCTCGGAAGACCCAGTACTTC.

The chain has TRBV15 and TRBJ2-1, with TRBD2 identical over 9 bases. CDR3 length equals 14 residues. Germline-derived CDR1 and CDR2 are LNHNV and YYDKDF (reference sequence). V was clipped by 6 bases and J by 7 bases; unmatched bases: 7. CDR3 sequence reads: CATSRTSVGNEQFF. CDR3 coding DNA: TGTGCCACCAGTAGGACTAGCGTGGGGAATGAGCAGTTCTTC.

In its sample, this clonotype was seen a few times. This chain joins TRBV21-1 and TRBJ2-7; the D segment call TRBD2 is taken from the table without a DNA check. TRBV21-1 is flagged as a pseudogene. The CDR3 has 12 residues. CDR3 region: CARGGDSYEQYF. Written as DNA, the CDR3 is TGTGCCAGGGGAGGGGACTCCTACGAGCAGTACTTC.

This clonotype has a handful of counts. V and J are TRBV25-1 and TRBJ1-2; 7 bases align to TRBD1. The length of the CDR3 is 16 residues. V trimming: 3 bases; J trimming: 8 bases; junction bases outside the gene matches: 15. The germline V gene has CDR1 MGHDK and CDR2 SYGVNS. The CDR3 here is CASSDPRTGTAYGYTF. The CDR3 DNA reads TGTGCCAGCAGTGACCCACGAACCGGGACAGCGTACGGCTACACCTTC.